This T cell receptor (beta chain) was identified in a study of T cell responses to AZD1222 COVID-19 vaccine. The length of the CDR3 is 13 residues. V shed 5 bases and J shed 0 bases, with 7 bases lying between them. The germline CDR1 and CDR2 sequences are MNHEY and SMNVEV (reference sequence). The protocol was immunoSEQ multiplex PCR, while the TCRdb copy is restricted to in-frame clones and leaves out a portion. The sample carries about 150,000 clones, about 90% recorded once. Sequences were derived from peripheral blood, sampled on day 0 of AZD1222 vaccination. The clonotype comes from an adult in good health. The V gene is TRBV27, the J gene TRBJ1-1; TRBD1 might be the D (5 bases). As DNA, the CDR3 is TGTGCCAGCAGTCTACAGGTGAACACTGAAGCTTTCTTT. This codes for CASSLQVNTEAFF.